The 30 T cell receptor beta chains presented below share a single source sample, sequenced in a study of blood T cell repertoires in COVID-19. Sequencing used immunoSEQ multiplex PCR; TCRdb keeps in-frame clones, though not all of them. The repertoire holds 100,000 to 150,000 clones, with more than 70% as singletons. Sequencing was performed on peripheral blood. These receptors were taken from a man aged 55 to 69 with acute or convalescent COVID-19.

V usage is TRBV7-8 and J usage is TRBJ1-5; TRBD1 is a possible D gene (6 bases). CDR1 and CDR2 from the germline V gene are SGHVS and FQNEAQ. The CDR3 is 14 residues long. With 5 bases removed from V and 7 bases from J, the gap between germline ends came to 15 bases. The CDR3 DNA follows: TGTGCCAGCAGCACCCCTGCAGGGGACCAGCCCCAGCATTTT. Translation gives CASSTPAGDQPQHF.

The chain's CDR3 is CASSSQGNNEKLFF. The CDR3 DNA follows: TGTGCCAGCAGTTCACAGGGTAATAATGAAAAACTGTTTTTT. The rearrangement uses TRBV27 and TRBJ1-4; the D gene is possibly TRBD1 (6 bases). Trimming removed 4 bases from V and 4 bases from J, with 10 bases in between. CDR1 is MNHEY, CDR2 SMNVEV, per germline (reference sequence). This CDR3 region has 14 residues.

The CDR3 nucleotides read TGCGCCAGCAGAGCCGGGACAGGGTGGGATCAGCCCCAGCATTTT. It encodes CASRAGTGWDQPQHF. The chain carries TRBV10-1 and TRBJ1-5; the match to TRBD1 covers 9 bases. CDR1 and CDR2 from the germline V gene are WNHNN and SYGVQD (reference sequence). The CDR3 loop spans 15 amino acids. Trimming removed 6 bases from V and 5 bases from J; junction bases left unmatched: 8.

The chain employs TRBV5-5 and TRBJ1-4; D is undetermined. CDR3 length: 12 amino acids. Per germline, CDR1 SGHKS and CDR2 YYEKEE (reference sequence). Trimming cost V 4 bases and J 5 bases, with 6 bases left between them. As DNA, the CDR3 is TGTGCCAGCAGCCCGACAAATGAAAAACTGTTTTTT. It is translated as CASSPTNEKLFF.

The chain has TRBV11-2 and TRBJ2-2, with 7 bases matching TRBD1. Germline CDR1 is SGHAT and CDR2 is FQNNGV. The CDR3 is 16 amino acids. V trimming: 5 bases; J trimming: 3 bases; junction bases outside the gene matches: 9. The CDR3 sequence: CASSPTGAVDTGELFF. The CDR3 region has the DNA TGTGCCAGCAGCCCAACAGGGGCAGTGGACACCGGGGAGCTGTTTTTT.

The rearrangement joins TRBV5-1 to TRBJ1-2; D perhaps matches TRBD1 (6 bases). CDR1 and CDR2 (germline): SGHRS, YFSETQ. V was pared by 1 base and J by 2 bases, with 6 bases between. This CDR3 region has 13 residues. CDR3 nucleotides: TGCGCCAGCAGCTTGCAGGGGAACTATGGCTACACCTTC. Its translation: CASSLQGNYGYTF.

This clone has just a few counts. The chain combines TRBV5-1 with TRBJ1-6; possibly TRBD1 for D (6 bases). This CDR3 comprises 15 residues. V was shortened by 0 bases and J by 9 bases, with 13 bases between the two germline ends. In germline, CDR1 is SGHRS, CDR2 YFSETQ. The CDR3 loop is CASSLAPGGISPLHF. For the CDR3, the DNA is TGCGCCAGCAGCTTGGCCCCGGGGGGCATTTCACCCCTCCACTTT.

This clone was observed once. This sequence joins TRBV5-1 and TRBJ2-1; maybe TRBD2 (7 bases). V lost 1 base and J 2 bases, leaving 13 bases between the germline ends. CDR3 length equals 16 residues. Looked up from germline, CDR1 is SGHRS and CDR2 is YFSETQ. The CDR3 sequence is CASSLIAGATYNEQFF. The CDR3 nucleotides read TGCGCCAGCAGCTTGATCGCGGGGGCTACCTACAATGAGCAGTTCTTC.

The chain links TRBV29-1 to TRBJ2-7; 9 positions agree with TRBD2. Trimming cost V 6 bases and J 9 bases; bases outside gene matches: 15. The CDR3 is 14 amino acids. Germline values: CDR1 SQVTM, CDR2 ANQGSEA. The CDR3 nucleotides read TGCAGCGTGGCCCCGTCGTTAGCGGGAGCTATGCAGTACTTC. Encoded protein: CSVAPSLAGAMQYF.

This clone was observed a handful of times. The chain has TRBV4-1 and TRBJ2-7; 9 positions match TRBD2. This CDR3 has 15 amino acids. Trimming at V came to 0 bases and at J to 7 bases, leaving 7 bases not matched to a gene. CDR1 is MGHRA and CDR2 is YSYEKL in the germline V gene. The CDR3 sequence is CASSQEAGGTREQYF. CDR3 coding DNA: TGCGCCAGCAGCCAAGAGGCGGGAGGGACGAGAGAGCAGTACTTC.

This chain joins TRBV28 and TRBJ1-5; TRBD1 matches 7 bases. CDR1 and CDR2 from the germline V gene are MDHEN and SYDVKM. V was pared by 1 base and J by 7 bases, with 7 bases of the junction left unmatched. This CDR3 spans 15 amino acids. The CDR3 sequence is CASSLLGGASQPQHF. DNA for the CDR3: TGTGCCAGCAGTTTATTAGGGGGCGCGTCCCAGCCCCAGCATTTT.

The genes are TRBV5-4 and TRBJ2-3; 8 bases are shared with TRBD2. Germline assignment: CDR1 SGHNT and CDR2 YYREEE (reference sequence). With 2 bases clipped from V and 3 bases from J, the junction kept 5 bases outside the gene matches. The CDR3 spans 15 residues. The CDR3 here is CASSLSGGQTDTQYF. The CDR3 DNA follows: TGTGCCAGCAGCTTATCGGGGGGGCAGACAGATACGCAGTATTTT.

The genes are TRBV6-5 and TRBJ1-2, with D possibly TRBD1 on 5 matching bases. The germline V gene has CDR1 MNHEY and CDR2 SVGAGI. V lost 6 bases and J 2 bases, leaving 13 bases between the germline ends. The CDR3 spans 14 residues. CDR3 sequence reads: CASSYGTLNYGYTF. The CDR3 DNA follows: TGTGCCAGCAGCTACGGGACTTTGAACTATGGCTACACCTTC.

This clone was picked up a small number of times. V gene TRBV19 combines with J gene TRBJ1-1; the D gene is possibly TRBD1 (5 bases). This CDR3 region has 15 residues. The V and J ends lost 7 bases and 0 bases respectively, with 15 bases between them. Germline values: CDR1 LNHDA, CDR2 SQIVND (reference sequence). For the CDR3, the DNA is TGTGCCAGTAATGAAGCAGGGATTTTGAACACTGAAGCTTTCTTT. It specifies CASNEAGILNTEAFF.

The chain employs TRBV19 and TRBJ2-3, with D perhaps TRBD2 (6 bases). Trimming removed 5 bases from V and 2 bases from J, with 11 bases in between. This CDR3 is built from 14 residues. Looked up from germline, CDR1 is LNHDA and CDR2 is SQIVND (reference sequence). CDR3 bases: TGTGCCAGTAGTCCTACGGGGGACACAGATACGCAGTATTTT. Translation gives CASSPTGDTDTQYF.

This clone showed up just once. This chain links TRBV7-8 with TRBJ2-1; D call uncertain. The CDR3 has 12 amino acids. Trimming cost V 5 bases and J 12 bases, with 14 bases left between them. CDR1 SGHVS and CDR2 FQNEAQ come from the germline V gene. CDR3 loop: CASSQPPTPQFF. The CDR3 region has the DNA TGTGCCAGCAGCCAGCCGCCGACACCGCAGTTCTTC.

This chain uses TRBV7-7 with TRBJ2-1, with 9 bases identical to TRBD2. Per the germline V gene, CDR1 is SSHAT and CDR2 is FNYEAQ (reference sequence). Trimming removed 2 bases from V and 6 bases from J; junction bases left unmatched: 5. CDR3 length equals 15 residues. CDR3 coding DNA: TGTGCCAGCAGCTTAATGCCTAGCGGGACCAATGAGCAGTTCTTC. This codes for CASSLMPSGTNEQFF. Full variable domain (rest looked up from reference TRBV7-7 and TRBJ2-1): GAGVSQSPRYKVTKRGQDVTLRCDPISSHATLYWYQQALGQGPEFLTYFNYEAQPDKSGLPSDRFSAERPEGSISTLTIQRTEQRDSAMYRCASSLMPSGTNEQFFGPGTRLTVL.

This rearrangement joins TRBV7-3 to TRBJ2-3; 10 bases fit TRBD2. With 6 bases clipped from V and 3 bases from J, the junction kept 6 bases outside the gene matches. Germline V gives CDR1 SGHTA, CDR2 FQGTGA. The CDR3 runs to 15 residues. CDR3 residues: CASSLLAGRTDTQYF. The CDR3 nucleotides are TGTGCCAGCAGTTTACTAGCGGGAAGAACAGATACGCAGTATTTT.

This clone was counted only a few times. This chain joins TRBV18 and TRBJ1-6; D gene unclear. The length of the CDR3 is 17 residues. Looked up from germline, CDR1 is KGHSH and CDR2 is LQKENI. V was trimmed by 4 bases and J by 5 bases, leaving 18 bases between them. In DNA form, the CDR3 reads TGTGCCAGCTCACGAGAACCCACCCTTCTTAATAATTCACCCCTCCACTTT. This gives the protein CASSREPTLLNNSPLHF.

The V call is TRBV5-1, the J call TRBJ2-3, with 9 positions matching TRBD1. The ends lost 8 bases at V and 4 bases at J; junction bases unmatched: 5. The CDR3 is 13 amino acids. CDR1 is SGHRS and CDR2 is YFSETQ in the germline V gene. The chain's CDR3 is CARQGASPDTQYF. CDR3 bases: TGCGCCAGACAGGGGGCGAGTCCAGATACGCAGTATTTT.

This chain links TRBV9 with TRBJ2-7, with 9 bases matching TRBD2. The germline V gene has CDR1 SGDLS and CDR2 YYNGEE. V gave up 3 bases and J gave up 5 bases; unmatched junction bases: 9. The CDR3 sequence is 15 residues long. CDR3 sequence reads: CASSASGTSRDEQYF. Here the CDR3 DNA reads TGTGCCAGCAGCGCATCCGGGACTAGCAGGGACGAGCAGTACTTC.

The chain joins TRBV27 to TRBJ1-2; a possible D gene is TRBD1 (5 bases). Germline-derived CDR1 and CDR2 are MNHEY and SMNVEV (reference sequence). V gave up 5 bases and J gave up 7 bases, with 14 bases separating them. This CDR3 has 13 residues. The chain's CDR3 is CASSPSLRVGYTF. CDR3 coding DNA: TGTGCCAGCAGTCCCTCCCTCAGGGTTGGCTACACCTTC.

CDR3 DNA: TGTGCCAGCAGCTCTTGGACTAGCGGGAGAACAGATACGCAGTATTTT. Residues: CASSSWTSGRTDTQYF. The chain combines TRBV9 with TRBJ2-3, with TRBD2 identical over 13 bases. V was pared by 4 bases and J by 3 bases, with 5 bases of the junction left unmatched. The CDR3 has 16 residues. Per the germline V gene, CDR1 is SGDLS and CDR2 is YYNGEE.

J is TRBJ1-3 and V is TRBV28; TRBD1 matches 7 bases. CDR1 MDHEN and CDR2 SYDVKM come from the germline V gene. CDR3 length: 17 amino acids. Germline trimming cut 4 bases from V and 0 bases from J; bases unmatched to any gene: 9. CDR3 bases: TGTGCCAGCAGTTCCGCATCGGGACAGATCTCTGGAAACACCATATATTTT. Its protein product is CASSSASGQISGNTIYF.

The chain uses TRBV2 and TRBJ1-5; 7 positions match TRBD1. Germline values: CDR1 SNHLY, CDR2 FYNNEI. This CDR3 spans 13 amino acids. V shed 6 bases and J 2 bases; nucleotides not matched to a gene: 1. The CDR3 is CASRGTGNQPQHF. The CDR3 DNA reads as TGTGCCAGCAGAGGGACAGGCAATCAGCCCCAGCATTTT.

In this sample, this clone turned up a few times. The chain employs TRBV11-2 and TRBJ2-7; 8 positions agree with TRBD1. The CDR3 runs to 15 residues. The V gene's germline CDR1 is SGHAT and CDR2 FQNNGV. V trimming: 3 bases; J trimming: 2 bases; junction bases outside the gene matches: 6. In DNA form, the CDR3 reads TGTGCCAGCAGCTTGGAACGGACAGGGACCTACGAGCAGTACTTC. This sequence encodes CASSLERTGTYEQYF.

The chain carries TRBV2 and TRBJ2-5; 10 nucleotides agree with TRBD2. V dropped 6 bases and J dropped 2; count of bases not matched to a gene: 6. The CDR3 runs 15 residues. Per the germline V gene, CDR1 is SNHLY and CDR2 is FYNNEI. CDR3 DNA sequence: TGTGCCAGCAGGAAACTAGCGGGGCCACAAGAGACCCAGTACTTC. It yields the protein CASRKLAGPQETQYF.

The chain combines TRBV6-6 with TRBJ2-2; D ambiguous. Trimming took off 10 bases at V and 6 bases at J, with 15 bases between the two ends. The length of the CDR3 is 13 residues. In germline, CDR1 is MNHNY, CDR2 SVGAGI (reference sequence). CDR3 coding DNA: TGTGCCATCCAGTTTGAAGTCGCCGGGGAGCTGTTTTTT. It is translated as CAIQFEVAGELFF.

J is TRBJ2-7 and V is TRBV10-1; TRBD2 matches 9 bases. Germline loops: CDR1 WNHNN, CDR2 SYGVQD (reference sequence). This CDR3 comprises 15 residues. J lost 7 bases, V lost 2 bases, and 9 bases had no gene match. The CDR3 region has the DNA TGCGCCAGCAGTGAGGGGATAGCGGGAGAGGTGGAGCAGTACTTC. It encodes CASSEGIAGEVEQYF.

As DNA, the CDR3 is TGTGCCAGTAGTATCTACGGGGCTAGCGGGCGCACAGATACGCAGTATTTT. Its translation is CASSIYGASGRTDTQYF. The chain links TRBV19 to TRBJ2-3, with 8 bases that match TRBD2. V was clipped by 3 bases and J by 1 base; unmatched bases: 9. There are 17 residues in the CDR3. Germline lookup yields CDR1 LNHDA and CDR2 SQIVND (reference sequence).